Listed below are T cell receptor beta chains from one sample, sequenced in a study of CD8+ T cells in alopecia areata. The protocol was immunoSEQ multiplex PCR, while the TCRdb copy is restricted to in-frame clones and leaves out a portion. In the table there are 110,000 to 150,000 clones, 45% to 60% of which are singletons. The starting material was CD8+ T cells sorted from blood, obtained at week 4, from a patient treated with tofacitinib. Receptors originate from a human donor with alopecia areata. Both conserved end residues are trimmed from each CDR3. Fields, in order: V gene, CDR3 protein.

V: TRBV27; CDR3: ASSPRQNHEQF
V: TRBV5-6; CDR3: ASSLSAGTIRNIQY
V: TRBV7-9; CDR3: ASINTGTSYGYT
V: TRBV7-9; CDR3: ASTLVGPSTDTQY
V: TRBV7-9; CDR3: ASAGLDEKLF
V: TRBV27; CDR3: ASSARDSLNNEQF
V: TRBV5-1; CDR3: ASSWYTNTGELF
V: TRBV13; CDR3: ASSPSHRGTEAF
V: TRBV2; CDR3: ASSAQGARQPQH
V: TRBV7-8; CDR3: ASSSHAGHKETQY
V: TRBV5-1; CDR3: ASSLDSWGYT
V: TRBV27; CDR3: ASSPGQGRNQPQH
V: TRBV7-2; CDR3: ASSLPLKTDRFSNQPQH
V: TRBV6-5; CDR3: ASSQGRAGANVLT
V: TRBV4-1; CDR3: ASSPRQGSSGYGYT
V: TRBV20-1; CDR3: SALKETQY